What follows are 3 T cell receptor beta chains derived from one specimen sequenced in a study of T cells in Graves' hyperthyroidism and ophthalmopathy. TCR beta CDR3 regions were amplified from RNA transcripts. In the first-round RT-PCR of the TCR CDR3, the HTBI primer set was used. TCRdb re-analysed the multiplex PCR reads in MiXCR, keeping a single row per CDR3 protein. This table holds about 250,000 distinct CDR3 sequences, roughly 22% found once. The sample was blood. Source of these receptors: a young man with Graves' ophthalmopathy.

This clonotype was seen more than once but under ten times. The chain links TRBV7-6 to TRBJ1-5; D not resolved. V dropped 0 bases and J dropped 0 bases, with 12 bases sitting between them. Germline CDR1 and CDR2: SGHVS and FNYEAQ. This CDR3 has 17 residues. As DNA, the CDR3 is TGTGCCAGCAGCTTAGCGGCCTCTGGGGTTAGCAATCAGCCCCAGCATTTT. Translating it yields CASSLAASGVSNQPQHF.

This clonotype showed up many times. This rearrangement joins TRBV11-3 to TRBJ2-7; TRBD1 matches 7 bases. Germline values: CDR1 SGHNT, CDR2 YENEEA. The CDR3 loop spans 15 amino acids. The junction had 10 bases not matched to a gene; V was cut back by 6 bases and J by 2 bases. CDR3 nucleotide sequence: TGTGCCAGCAGTCCATTGGACGGACAGGCCTACGAGCAGTACTTC. This gives the protein CASSPLDGQAYEQYF.

This clonotype was picked up a small number of times. This chain joins TRBV9 and TRBJ2-1; D gene unclear. The CDR3 contains 14 residues. Germline-derived CDR1 and CDR2 are SGDLS and YYNGEE. The V end was cut by 0 bases, the J end by 6 bases, with 10 bases between. The CDR3 DNA reads as TGTGCCAGCAGCGTAGTGGCGGCTCCCAATGAGCAGTTCTTC. Translation: CASSVVAAPNEQFF.